The T cell receptor beta chain under discussion was sequenced for a study of cytomegalovirus exposure and HLA in healthy donors (TCRdb year 2017). Concerning the study at large: An earlier analysis of under 600 of the donors reported 250 to 350 Gb of sequence data and some 120 million unique TCR beta sequences from some 180 million T cells. An early release covering roughly 640 HLA-typed donors comprised about 300 gigabases of sequencing data and approximately 80 million unique TCR sequences. Among the roughly 400 genotyped donors, 75% to 90% belonged to the genetic ancestry cluster associated with self-reported Caucasian donors. The study aimed to test whether signatures of past pathogen exposure could be identified by cataloging public T cell receptors. Using immunosequencing, the study profiled T cell repertoires from fewer than 850 subjects and related those repertoires to cytomegalovirus serostatus. Besides the first cohort of roughly 640 subjects, a separate validation cohort made up of 120 different subjects was used. The study combined high-throughput TCR immunosequencing, statistical association of individual TCRs with disease status, and machine learning to predict cytomegalovirus infection status. A later analysis re-examined previously published TCR beta repertoires from 500 to 700 donors and added high-resolution HLA genotyping to investigate patterns of TCR occurrence. Rather than drawing on any new phenotypic data, the later analysis identified candidate immune exposures from TCR beta sequences and the way those sequences occurred across donors. To decide whether each TCR beta V gene segment behaved as functional or pseudogenic, an earlier analysis of some 600 of the donors relied on high-throughput TCR beta sequencing. Donor age, sex, ethnicity and CMV serostatus were compiled together with the repertoire data. A later genetic analysis used genome-wide SNP genotypes for about 60% of the roughly 700 donors, treating that subset as a discovery cohort. All discovery cohort repertoires had been generated using a single sequencing platform. Both class I and class II loci were covered by HLA typing, at four-digit resolution. The number of donors typed differed by locus, with 629-630 for A, B, C, DRB1 and DQB1, over 500 for DQA1, 600 to 610 for DPA1, and approximately 470 for DPB1. Four or five DR-DQ haplotypes were treated as single units for association and clustering because of strong linkage in the cohort. Among roughly 400 genotyped donors of the cohort, an average of approximately 230,000 unique TCR beta nucleotide sequences were sequenced per donor, roughly 18% of them non-productive.

The V end loses 4 bases and the J end loses 1 base, and a stretch of 8 bases separates them. CDR3 length: 13 amino acids, cysteine to phenylalanine. Only the CDR3 DNA stays, 39 bases, in frame from base 1. From a lookup of the germline V gene, CDR1 and CDR2 are SGHTS and YDEGEE. Study-wide findings and limitations: In a later analysis, HLA-associated TCR beta chains showed more clonal expansion and lower generation probabilities than non-associated chains that were equally common. In a later genetic analysis, a missense DCLRE1C variant was associated with V-gene and J-gene trimming of TCR beta chains, and the association was replicated in an independent cohort. Most TCR sequences were seen in very few donors, while some public TCRs were found in many individuals. A later analysis found that TCR association rates varied across HLA loci, with DRB1 alleles showing the most associated TCRs and HLA-C alleles the fewest. A further reported finding was that TCR beta sequences accurately predicted the HLA-A and HLA-B alleles for most subjects in the first cohort. Presence/absence analyses assumed roughly uniform sequencing depth across donors, an assumption that may not hold. At a false discovery rate of 0.05, a later analysis linked around 15,000 TCR beta sequences to specific HLA alleles. The study listed approximately 150 TCR beta chains as associated with cytomegalovirus. Because some donors lacked HLA typing at each locus, the association tests relied only on the typed subset. Only TCR beta chains were sequenced in this cohort, and the absence of alpha or paired-chain data limited detectable features. In a later analysis, several top co-occurrence clusters were reported to appear linked to parvovirus B19, influenza, CMV and Epstein-Barr virus. A few of the identified cytomegalovirus-associated TCR beta chains were confirmed in vitro to be specific for cytomegalovirus antigens. For the cohort, immune exposure information was limited to CMV serostatus. When HLA alleles, especially DR and DQ, strongly co-occurred, attributing TCR associations to individual alleles was difficult. The classifier was reported to diagnose cytomegalovirus status with high specificity and sensitivity in both the original and validation cohorts. Over 15 rarely observed V segments, including chromosome 9 orphons, were excluded from the earlier analysis of some 590 of the donors because counts were too low. In a later genetic analysis, fewer N-insertions in productive TCRs were reported among donors in an Asian-associated ancestry cluster than the roughly 670-donor mean. According to the authors, the approach could potentially be generalized to other disease states and immunological phenotypes. Correlated functional status among segregating V segments might be attributable to linkage disequilibrium, but an unknown experimental factor could not be ruled out. A later analysis found that most CMV-associated TCR beta chains appeared HLA-restricted, with HLA associations seemingly driven largely by CMV exposure. In an earlier analysis of about 600 of the donors, most TCR beta V segments appeared in productive rearrangements about 90% or about 30% of the time, broadly matching IMGT annotations. Some IMGT-functional V segments, including TRBV6-2 and TRBV6-3, could not be told apart with the 87-base-pair reads, so those segments were excluded. The sequencing pipeline was judged likely to have produced a cluster of highly shared sequence variants as a technical artifact.

The cohort comprised around 690 healthy bone marrow donors. All cohort members were sampled while nominally healthy, although unrecorded immune exposures were likely present. The donor was CMV seropositive and was included in the group of approximately 300 seropositive cohort members. Every donor gave a peripheral blood sample, and the peripheral blood mononuclear cells from that sample were used for TCR beta sequencing. The Qiagen DNeasy Blood Extraction Kit was used to extract genomic DNA from the blood cell samples. Library prep was done by the immunoSEQ multiplex PCR assay. A mixture of 60 forward primers for TCR Vbeta segments and 13 reverse primers for TCR Jbeta segments was used in the multiplex PCR. A multiplex PCR assay on genomic DNA amplified the CDR3 region of rearranged TCR beta genes. The amplified TCR beta libraries were sequenced on the Illumina HiSeq System as 87-base-pair reads. Per the authors' processing: A later analysis tallied approximately 87 million unique TCR beta chains across the 650 to 750 repertoires, and around 12 million of those chains were shared by two or more donors. To remove PCR and sequencing errors, raw reads were error-corrected and collapsed into unique sequences using a nearest-neighbor algorithm that merged closely related sequences. V, D and J gene segments were assigned by aligning CDR3 sequences to IMGT reference sequences. For a sequence to be retained, a match of at least six nucleotides to both a V gene segment and a J gene segment was required. A rearrangement was called productive if the CDR3 had no stop codons and remained in frame with V and J, and every other rearrangement was called non-productive. CDR3 was defined according to IMGT convention as the region running from the second conserved V-encoded cysteine to the conserved J-encoded phenylalanine. In an earlier analysis of 500 to 650 of the donors, sequences lacking an unambiguous match to a single V gene segment were excluded. In an earlier analysis of several hundred of the donors, V segments were called functional above 56.7% productive rearrangements and were called segregating when the between-donor standard deviation exceeded 5%. A statistical classification framework was developed to diagnose cytomegalovirus status using the catalog of TCR beta chain sequences. V and J gene assignment, in a later analysis, came from comparing TCR nucleotide sequences with IMGT/GENE-DB human TR gene sequences. The TCRdist pipeline was used in a later analysis to assign CDR3 sequences and most-parsimonious VDJ recombination scenarios. In a later analysis, every TCR beta chain was defined by the combination of its CDR3 amino acid sequence and its V-gene family, and reads without a unique V-gene family were dropped. In a later analysis, 500 to 700 highly shared, low-generation-probability nucleotide sequences were removed to address suspected cross-contamination and a sequencing artifact. In a later analysis, a clonal expansion index for each public chain was calculated from normalized within-repertoire ranks of inferred template counts. In a later analysis, generation probabilities were computed using a VDJ recombination model fitted to out-of-frame rearrangements, and the results were checked against IGoR. In a later analysis, TCR-TCR, TCR-HLA and TCR-CMV co-occurrence was scored with hypergeometric tests, and a repertoire-size bias correction was applied to TCR pairs. In a later analysis, false discovery rates were estimated by permuting HLA or CMV assignments 20 times. In a later analysis, co-occurring TCRs were grouped with DBSCAN, and TCRdist sequence similarity was added when clustering was performed within HLA-allele-positive subsets. Repertoires with fewer than 30,000 or more than 120,000 public chains, plus five repertoires with anomalous nucleotide sharing, were excluded from co-occurrence clustering. TCRdb re-hosts the immuneACCESS table, in-frame sequences only. Its copies lack some clones; in the studies checked, an unresolved V gene accounts for under half of them, and the cause for the rest is not known. The V and J calls and clone size are taken from that table; D and trimming were inferred from the DNA. The sample table holds about 150,000 clones, of which 70% to 80% were seen once. The ten largest account for roughly 7.1% of the sample.

Comment on this clone: There is no known antigen for this receptor. No qualities accompany the bases; no much larger clone lies one base away.

Sequencing used PBMCs. The V and J segments used are TRBV5-8 and TRBJ1-2; the D gene assignment is ambiguous. This receptor was obtained from a man under 40 in good health and CMV-seropositive. The DNA sequence is TGTGCCAGCAGCGCTACAGTTAACTATGGCTACACCTTC. It is translated as CASSATVNYGYTF.